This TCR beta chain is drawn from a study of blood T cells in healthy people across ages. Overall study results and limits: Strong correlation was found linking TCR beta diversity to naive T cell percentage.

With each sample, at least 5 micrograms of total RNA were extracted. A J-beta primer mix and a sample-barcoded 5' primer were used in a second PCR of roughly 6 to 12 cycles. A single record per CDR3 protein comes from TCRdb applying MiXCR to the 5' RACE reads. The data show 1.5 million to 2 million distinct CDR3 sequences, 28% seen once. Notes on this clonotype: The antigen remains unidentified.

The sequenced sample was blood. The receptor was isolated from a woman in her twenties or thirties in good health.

The CDR3 here is CATQGTANYGYTF. The CDR3 DNA reads as TGTGCCACCCAAGGGACAGCTAACTATGGCTACACCTTC. The chain links TRBV19 to TRBJ1-2, with 7 bases identical to TRBD1. V was pared by 10 bases and J by 0 bases, with 5 bases of the junction left unmatched. Germline V lookup: CDR1 LNHDA, CDR2 SQIVND (reference sequence). CDR3 length equals 13 residues.